This T cell receptor beta chain is drawn from a study of control samples from healthy donors and cancer patients. Measured with immunoSEQ multiplex PCR; TCRdb has only the in-frame clones, and not every one. The profile shows roughly 100,000 clones, about nine tenths of them singletons. The CDR3 is 16 amino acids. Germline loops: CDR1 MNHEY, CDR2 SVGAGI. V gave up 4 bases and J gave up 8 bases, with 23 bases separating them. Source material: blood. This receptor was identified in a human donor in good health. The donor label of this sample is uncertain. This sequence joins TRBV6-5 and TRBJ1-2, with D tentatively TRBD1 (5 bases). The CDR3 loop is CASSSSGTVGLRGYTF. The CDR3 DNA sequence: TGTGCCAGCAGTTCCTCCGGGACGGTCGGGCTCAGGGGCTACACCTTC.